This TCR beta chain was sequenced during a study of blood T cells in healthy people across ages. Study outcomes and limitations: Long-lived and aged donors differed, with more naive CD4+ cells and higher diversity in the long-lived. There was a strong correlation between TCR beta diversity and naive T cell percentage.

This clonotype was observed many times. The antigen remains undetermined. Primed by a sample-barcoded 5' primer and a J-beta primer mix, a second PCR proceeded for about 7 to 12 cycles. Each cDNA molecule was tagged by a template-switch adaptor that had 12 random nucleotides. TCRdb redid the calling of the 5' RACE reads with MiXCR, one entry per CDR3 protein. The sample shows 1,300,000 or so distinct CDR3 sequences, almost 60% of them seen only once. The CDR3 spans 17 residues. V was shortened by 7 bases and J by 0 bases, with 16 bases between the two germline ends. The germline V gene encodes CDR1 ENHRY and CDR2 SYGVKD.

The specimen sequenced was blood. The sequence was obtained from a man aged 18 to 29 in good health. The V and J genes are TRBV10-3 and TRBJ2-6; tentative D call: TRBD1 (6 bases). CDR3: CAITNPRGPSGANVLTF. Written as DNA, the CDR3 is TGTGCCATCACAAATCCCAGGGGACCCTCTGGGGCCAACGTCCTGACTTTC.